This TCR beta chain was obtained from a study of blood T cell repertoires in COVID-19. Some clones are missing from TCRdb's copy, which holds only in-frame ones; the method was immunoSEQ multiplex PCR. The table has about 320,000 clones, 85% to 90% seen once; the top ten hold about 9.4%. CDR1 MNHEY and CDR2 SVGAGI come from the germline V gene. The CDR3 is 13 amino acids. V lost 3 bases and J 4 bases, leaving 9 bases between the germline ends. This TCR was sampled from a woman between 18 and 30 years old who had recovered from COVID-19. The chain has TRBV6-5 and TRBJ1-2, with D uncertain. Sequenced: PBMCs or T cells enriched from blood (not recorded which). The CDR3 coding sequence is TGTGCCAGCAGTTATGGGCAGCTCTATGGCTACACCTTC. It codes for CASSYGQLYGYTF.